The rows below give T cell receptor beta chains drawn from one sample of a study of human T cells and chemical hapten exposure. TCRdb reprocessed the RACE reads with MiXCR, giving one entry per CDR3 protein. The profile shows about 120,000 distinct CDR3 sequences, around 13% of them singletons. The starting material was whole blood, obtained in connection with sensitization to the hapten diphenylcyclopropenone (DPC). The source is a man aged 18 to 29 with alopecia areata. Some clones in this sample may be carry-over from other donors' samples. Each CDR3 is given with its conserved first and last residue. Each record gives: D gene, V gene, clone size, J gene, CDR3 DNA, CDR3 protein. A D gene is named only where the DNA matches it firmly. The listing skips clone size in some rows; elsewhere it reads once, few, many or a size class.

D: .
V: TRBV20-1
size: few
J: TRBJ2-1
DNA: TGCAGTGCTAGAGATCAGGCGAGAGCCAGCTCCTACAATGAGCAGTTCTTC
CDR3: CSARDQARASSYNEQFF

D: .
V: TRBV29-1
size: .
J: TRBJ1-2
DNA: TGCAGCAGCAGGGCGACTACAAACTATGGCTACACCTTC
CDR3: CSSRATTNYGYTF

D: .
V: TRBV27
size: .
J: TRBJ2-5
DNA: TGTGCCAGCAGTTTATCTCTGTTCCCAAGAGAGGCCCAGTACTTC
CDR3: CASSLSLFPREAQYF

D: .
V: TRBV3-1
size: .
J: TRBJ1-6
DNA: TGTGCCAGCACGCACCAGGGGATGGGGTCACCCCTCCACTTT
CDR3: CASTHQGMGSPLHF

D: TRBD1
V: TRBV7-6
size: .
J: TRBJ1-4
DNA: TGTGCCAGCAGCCATTTACAGGGGGTAACTAATGAAAAACTGTTTTTT
CDR3: CASSHLQGVTNEKLFF

D: TRBD2
V: TRBV7-6
size: few
J: TRBJ2-1
DNA: TGTGCCAGCAGCACCCCGCCCAAAGCGGGGCTCTCCTACAATGAGCAGTTCTTC
CDR3: CASSTPPKAGLSYNEQFF

D: .
V: TRBV29-1
size: .
J: TRBJ1-2
DNA: TGCAGCGTTGTCGAAGGGGATGGCGGCTACACCTTC
CDR3: CSVVEGDGGYTF

D: .
V: TRBV7-3
size: many
J: TRBJ2-3
DNA: TGTGCCAGCAGCTTAACAATGGGGACAGATACGCAGTATTTT
CDR3: CASSLTMGTDTQYF

D: .
V: TRBV2
size: .
J: TRBJ1-5
DNA: TGTGCCAGCAGGGACGACGCAAACCATCAGCCCCAGCATTTT
CDR3: CASRDDANHQPQHF

D: TRBD1
V: TRBV6-1
size: few
J: TRBJ2-3
DNA: TGTGCCAGCAGTCCCCGGGACAGGGAGCCAGATACGCAGTATTTT
CDR3: CASSPRDREPDTQYF

D: TRBD2
V: TRBV7-6
size: .
J: TRBJ2-7
DNA: TGTGCCAGCAGCTTGGGACTAGCGGGGGGGCCCTACGAGCAGTACTTC
CDR3: CASSLGLAGGPYEQYF

D: TRBD1
V: TRBV20-1
size: few
J: TRBJ1-5
DNA: TGCAGTGCTAGAGATAAGGACAGGTATAGCAATCAGCCCCAGCATTTT
CDR3: CSARDKDRYSNQPQHF

D: TRBD1
V: TRBV7-7
size: .
J: TRBJ2-5
DNA: TGTGCCAGCAGCCCCGACAGGGCCCTCCAAGAGACCCAGTACTTC
CDR3: CASSPDRALQETQYF

D: TRBD1
V: TRBV7-6
size: .
J: TRBJ2-2
DNA: TGTGCCAGCAGCTTCGACAGGGCCCCCGGGGAGCTGTTTTTT
CDR3: CASSFDRAPGELFF

D: .
V: TRBV28
size: few
J: TRBJ1-1
DNA: TGTGCCAGCAGTTTGGGACTTCTTGAAGCTTTCTTT
CDR3: CASSLGLLEAFF

D: TRBD1
V: TRBV7-3
size: few
J: TRBJ1-1
DNA: TGTGCCAGCAGCATGACAGGGGGCAGTGAAGCTTTCTTT
CDR3: CASSMTGGSEAFF

D: .
V: TRBV5-6
size: .
J: TRBJ2-7
DNA: TGTGCCGGAGGGCTCCCCGGCGAGCAGTACTTC
CDR3: CAGGLPGEQYF

D: .
V: TRBV2
size: .
J: TRBJ2-5
DNA: TGTGCCAGCAGGGGACAAGAGACCCAGTACTTC
CDR3: CASRGQETQYF

D: .
V: TRBV18
size: many
J: TRBJ1-4
DNA: TGTGCCAGCTCACCACCGTTTCTGTGGTTCACTAATGAAAAACTGTTTTTT
CDR3: CASSPPFLWFTNEKLFF

D: .
V: TRBV20-1
size: many
J: TRBJ2-6
DNA: TGCAGTGCTAGGACTGGCTCTGGGGCCAACGTCCTGACTTTC
CDR3: CSARTGSGANVLTF

D: TRBD1
V: TRBV7-9
size: .
J: TRBJ2-2
DNA: TGTGCCAGCAGCTTAGGGGACAGCTACACCGGGGAGCTGTTTTTT
CDR3: CASSLGDSYTGELFF

D: .
V: TRBV29-1
size: .
J: TRBJ1-2
DNA: TGCAGCGTTGCCGCAGGGGCTGTGGTGTGGAACTATGGCTACACCTTC
CDR3: CSVAAGAVVWNYGYTF

D: .
V: TRBV29-1
size: few
J: TRBJ2-7
DNA: TGCAGCGTAGGGCAGGGCGGCGCCTACGAGCAGTACTTC
CDR3: CSVGQGGAYEQYF